Sequencing of this T cell receptor (beta chain) was carried out in a study of blood T cell repertoires in COVID-19. Data came from immunoSEQ multiplex PCR; TCRdb stores just in-frame clones and leaves some out. The sample lists 150,000 or so clones, around 78% occurring once. This CDR3 spans 12 amino acids. The germline V gene has CDR1 SGHTS and CDR2 YDEGEE. Details on this clone: Its ends do not fully match the called genes, so a read error is possible.

The sample taken for sequencing was PBMCs or T cells enriched from blood (not recorded which). The receptor's source is a woman in her fifties or sixties who had recovered from COVID-19. The chain carries TRBV5-8 and TRBJ2-3; D unresolved. As DNA, the CDR3 is TGTGCCAGCAGCTTCTCGCGTCGTGATAAGTTTTTT. Protein product: CASSFSRRDKFF.